The 10 T cell receptor beta chains below were found in one sample sequenced in a study of cytomegalovirus exposure and HLA in healthy donors. Using immunoSEQ multiplex PCR, the repertoire was profiled, and TCRdb retains in-frame clones only, with some absent. The sample consists of tens of thousands of clones, approximately 94% of them appearing once. The sequenced material came from PBMCs. These receptor sequences come from a woman aged 18-29 years in good health and CMV-seropositive.

The chain joins TRBV2 to TRBJ1-2, with 8 nucleotides matching TRBD1. The CDR3 runs 14 residues. Germline V gives CDR1 SNHLY, CDR2 FYNNEI. V gave up 0 bases and J gave up 9 bases; unmatched junction bases: 6. Here the CDR3 DNA reads TGTGCCAGCAGTGAAGCGGACAGGGCATTTAGCTACACCTTC. Translating it yields CASSEADRAFSYTF.

V usage is TRBV27 and J usage is TRBJ1-1; 9 bases agree with TRBD1. Germline CDR1 is MNHEY and CDR2 is SMNVEV (reference sequence). The V segment lost 3 bases and the J segment 8 bases; nucleotides outside the gene matches: 13. The length of the CDR3 is 16 residues. The CDR3 region is CASSLNQSPGTGEAFF. The CDR3 DNA sequence: TGTGCCAGCAGTTTGAATCAAAGTCCCGGGACAGGGGAAGCTTTCTTT.

A single count supports this clone. This chain links TRBV6-5 with TRBJ2-7; TRBD1 matches at 7 bases. The germline V gene encodes CDR1 MNHEY and CDR2 SVGAGI. J gave up 7 bases and V 0 bases, and 6 bases lay outside the gene matches. The CDR3 loop spans 14 amino acids. CDR3 protein: CASSYSYRGGEQYF. In DNA, the CDR3 is TGTGCCAGCAGTTACTCCTACAGGGGTGGGGAGCAGTACTTC.

The chain has TRBV6-4 and TRBJ2-2; 9 nucleotides line up with TRBD2. Losses at the gene ends were 0 bases for V and 7 bases for J; bases not matched to a gene: 0. This CDR3 comprises 14 residues. Germline V gene data show CDR1 as MRHNA and CDR2 as SNTAGT. CDR3 residues: CASSDSSGSGELFF. The DNA of the CDR3 is TGTGCCAGCAGTGACTCTAGCGGGAGCGGGGAGCTGTTTTTT.

This rearrangement joins TRBV7-2 to TRBJ2-1; TRBD2 matches at 8 bases. The germline gives CDR1 SGHTA, CDR2 FQGNSA. The CDR3 contains 15 residues. V was pared by 1 base and J by 3 bases, with 2 bases of the junction left unmatched. This CDR3 is CASSLGTSFYNEQFF. CDR3 DNA: TGTGCCAGCAGCTTAGGGACTAGCTTCTACAATGAGCAGTTCTTC.

This chain connects TRBV5-1 to TRBJ2-1; D remains unclear. The ends were cut back, 2 bases at V and 8 bases at J, with 11 bases in the middle. The CDR3 has 13 amino acids. CDR1 and CDR2 (germline): SGHRS, YFSETQ. The CDR3 coding sequence is TGCGCCAGCAGCTTACGAAGGCAGGATGAGCAGTTCTTC. Amino acids: CASSLRRQDEQFF.

This clone appeared once. This chain joins TRBV25-1 and TRBJ1-1; D possibly corresponds to TRBD1 (5 bases). In germline, CDR1 is MGHDK, CDR2 SYGVNS. CDR3 size: 14 residues. V was clipped by 6 bases and J by 2 bases, with 13 bases between them. CDR3 in DNA: TGTGCCAGCAGGGGGGGGGTTGGAAACACTGAAGCTTTCTTT. This sequence encodes CASRGGVGNTEAFF.

In its sample, this clone was seen once. The CDR3 reads CASSSQGGAGISGYTF. The DNA of the CDR3 is TGTGCCAGCAGTTCCCAGGGAGGGGCGGGTATTAGTGGCTACACCTTC. This chain links TRBV28 with TRBJ1-2, with a tentative D call TRBD1 (5 bases). This CDR3 spans 16 amino acids. Germline CDR1 is MDHEN and CDR2 is SYDVKM. V was cut by 4 bases and J by 7 bases, with 22 bases left in between.

The rearrangement links TRBV5-1 to TRBJ1-2; tentative D call: TRBD1 (6 bases). V was clipped by 1 base and J by 1 base, with 20 bases between them. Germline-derived CDR1 and CDR2 are SGHRS and YFSETQ. CDR3 length: 18 amino acids. CDR3: CASSLFAGGQIFNYGYTF. The CDR3 coding sequence is TGCGCCAGCAGCTTGTTTGCGGGGGGACAAATTTTTAACTATGGCTACACCTTC.

This clone has just a few counts. Its ends do not fully match the called genes, so a read error is possible. This chain links TRBV27 with TRBJ1-1, with TRBD1 matching 9 bases. Germline V gives CDR1 MNHEY, CDR2 SMNVEV (reference sequence). The CDR3 loop spans 12 amino acids. The CDR3 sequence is CASSLPGQGELF. The DNA of the CDR3 is TGTGCCAGCAGTTTACCGGGACAGGGTGAACTCTTT.